These 22 T cell receptor beta chains were sequenced from one sample in a study of OX40 agonist ivuxolimab in advanced cancers. Assay: immunoSEQ multiplex PCR; the TCRdb copy retains only in-frame clones and omits some. The data hold about 72,000 clones, with nearly 90% observed a single time. The starting material was CD4+ or CD8+ T cells sorted from blood, obtained in a trial of the OX40 agonist ivuxolimab. Receptors were obtained from an adult with an advanced solid tumor such as melanoma, head and neck, liver or kidney cancer.

This chain uses TRBV5-1 with TRBJ2-4; TRBD1 aligns across 8 bases. The CDR3 covers 15 residues. J gave up 5 bases and V 1 base, and 5 bases lay outside the gene matches. Germline lookup yields CDR1 SGHRS and CDR2 YFSETQ. DNA for the CDR3: TGCGCCAGCAGCTTGTATCCAGGGGGCCAAAACATTCAGTACTTC. Its protein product is CASSLYPGGQNIQYF.

This rearrangement joins TRBV28 to TRBJ1-3; D possibly corresponds to TRBD1 (6 bases). This CDR3 has 19 amino acids. Germline V lookup: CDR1 MDHEN, CDR2 SYDVKM. Trimming shortened V by 7 bases and J by 3 bases, and 28 bases separated the two germline ends. The CDR3 coding sequence is TGTGCCAGCACCCTGGCCCCCGGACAGAGCATAATCTATGGAAACACCATATATTTT. It translates to CASTLAPGQSIIYGNTIYF. Based on the CDR3 plus reference TRBV28 and TRBJ1-3, the full variable domain is DVKVTQSSRYLVKRTGEKVFLECVQDMDHENMFWYRQDPGLGLRLIYFSYDVKMKEKGDIPEGYSVSREKKERFSLILESASTNQTSMYLCASTLAPGQSIIYGNTIYFGEGSWLTVV.

This chain uses TRBV11-2 with TRBJ1-2, with D perhaps TRBD1 (6 bases). V dropped 5 bases and J dropped 7 bases, with 11 bases sitting between them. CDR1 and CDR2 from the germline V gene are SGHAT and FQNNGV. This CDR3 region has 12 residues. Here the CDR3 reads CASSPVRGGYTF. For the CDR3, the DNA is TGTGCCAGCAGCCCAGTCAGGGGTGGCTACACCTTC. The full variable domain, with the rest looked up from reference TRBV11-2 and TRBJ1-2, is EAGVAQSPRYKIIEKRQSVAFWCNPISGHATLYWYQQILGQGPKLLIQFQNNGVVDDSQLPKDRFSAERLKGVDSTLKIQPAKLEDSAVYLCASSPVRGGYTFGSGTRLTVV.

CDR3 sequence: CSAKRAYEQYF. DNA for the CDR3: TGCAGTGCTAAACGGGCCTACGAGCAGTACTTC. The chain employs TRBV20-1 and TRBJ2-7; no reliable D call. Germline V CDR1 and CDR2: DFQATT, SNEGSKA (reference sequence). The length of the CDR3 is 11 residues. Trimming took 4 bases from V and 2 from J, leaving 6 bases between them.

This rearrangement joins TRBV5-4 to TRBJ1-1; D is undetermined. Trimming left V 0 bases short and J 2 bases short, with 5 bases between. There are 13 residues in the CDR3. Germline V gives CDR1 SGHNT, CDR2 YYREEE (reference sequence). The CDR3 coding sequence is TGTGCCAGCAGCTTGGGGGGAAACACTGAAGCTTTCTTT. This translates into CASSLGGNTEAFF.

The rearrangement uses TRBV4-2 and TRBJ2-7; 11 bases line up with TRBD2. Germline CDR1 is LGHNA and CDR2 is YNFKEQ. This CDR3 is built from 17 residues. The V segment lost 3 bases and the J segment 4 bases; nucleotides outside the gene matches: 11. In DNA, the CDR3 is TGTGCCAGCAGCCAGGCCCGCGGGACTAGCGGCATTTACGAGCAGTACTTC. Protein sequence: CASSQARGTSGIYEQYF.

V is TRBV18 and J is TRBJ2-3, with D perhaps TRBD2 (6 bases). V gave up 3 bases and J gave up 6 bases, with 19 bases separating them. CDR3 size: 16 residues. From germline, CDR1 is KGHSH and CDR2 LQKENI. CDR3 loop: CASSPGRERATDTQYF. The DNA of the CDR3 is TGTGCCAGCTCACCGGGCCGGGAGCGTGCCACGGATACGCAGTATTTT.

The chain carries TRBV6-1 and TRBJ2-7; 9 bases are a match to TRBD1. Looked up from germline, CDR1 is MNHNS and CDR2 is SASEGT. The CDR3 is made up of 15 amino acids. V was clipped by 0 bases and J by 2 bases; unmatched bases: 2. CDR3 sequence reads: CASSEAQGAAYEQYF. The CDR3 DNA follows: TGTGCCAGCAGTGAAGCACAGGGGGCCGCCTACGAGCAGTACTTC.

The chain joins TRBV5-1 to TRBJ2-5; maybe TRBD2 (7 bases). In germline, CDR1 is SGHRS, CDR2 YFSETQ. V was trimmed by 4 bases and J by 5 bases, leaving 18 bases between them. This CDR3 has 15 residues. CDR3 amino acids: CASSGGGTDSETQYF. CDR3 nucleotides: TGCGCCAGCAGCGGGGGGGGCACGGACTCGGAGACCCAGTACTTC.

Comment on this clone: A read error may produce the germline difference seen at one junction end. The V call is TRBV19, the J call TRBJ2-1; perhaps TRBD1 as D (5 bases). Per the germline V gene, CDR1 is LNHDA and CDR2 is SQIVND (reference sequence). The CDR3 loop spans 16 amino acids. The CDR3 loop is CASSIGGFSSYNGQFF. The CDR3 DNA follows: TGTGCCAGTAGTATAGGGGGCTTTAGCTCCTACAATGGGCAGTTCTTC.

The chain joins TRBV27 to TRBJ2-5; TRBD2 agrees at 14 bases. The CDR3 is 16 residues long. CDR1 and CDR2 from the germline V gene are MNHEY and SMNVEV (reference sequence). Trimming cost V 3 bases and J 4 bases; bases outside gene matches: 4. DNA of the CDR3: TGTGCCAGCAGTTTTTCGGGACTAGCGGGGGTAGAGACCCAGTACTTC. Its protein is CASSFSGLAGVETQYF.

The V gene is TRBV6-1, the J gene TRBJ2-5; no clear D. The V gene lost 6 bases and the J gene lost 5 bases, with 7 bases spanning the gap. Germline V lookup: CDR1 MNHNS, CDR2 SASEGT. The CDR3 runs 11 residues. CDR3 residues: CASRSSETQYF. Here the CDR3 DNA reads TGTGCCAGCAGAAGTAGCGAGACCCAGTACTTC.

V is TRBV5-4 and J is TRBJ2-5; D not resolved. The ends were cut back, 1 base at V and 2 bases at J, with 6 bases in the middle. CDR1 is SGHNT, CDR2 YYREEE, per germline (reference sequence). The CDR3 consists of 13 residues. CDR3 protein: CASSLQAQETQYF. DNA of the CDR3: TGTGCCAGCAGCTTGCAGGCTCAAGAGACCCAGTACTTC.

This chain links TRBV13 with TRBJ1-5; D is ambiguous. In germline, CDR1 is PRHDT, CDR2 FYEKMQ (reference sequence). The V and J ends lost 5 bases and 6 bases respectively, with 8 bases between them. CDR3 length equals 12 residues. The CDR3 loop is CASSATGQPQHF. CDR3 nucleotides: TGTGCCAGCAGCGCCACCGGTCAGCCCCAGCATTTT.

J is TRBJ2-1 and V is TRBV4-1; D is uncertain. V was cut by 1 base and J by 4 bases, with 17 bases left in between. The CDR3 spans 17 residues. Germline CDR1 reads MGHRA; CDR2 reads YSYEKL. This CDR3 reads CASSQGTVWVSYNEQFF. The CDR3 nucleotides read TGCGCCAGCAGCCAAGGGACGGTTTGGGTCTCTTACAATGAGCAGTTCTTC.

The chain couples TRBV12-5 to TRBJ1-5; weak D call: TRBD1 (5 bases). The V gene's germline CDR1 is LGHNT and CDR2 FRNRAP. The CDR3 spans 12 residues. With 7 bases removed from V and 7 bases from J, the gap between germline ends came to 11 bases. The CDR3 DNA reads as TGTGCTAGTGCCCGCCAGGGCCAGCCCCAGCATTTT. Translated, it gives CASARQGQPQHF.

The chain has TRBV28 and TRBJ2-3, with D unresolved. The CDR3 consists of 17 residues. The germline CDR1 and CDR2 sequences are MDHEN and SYDVKM. Trimming removed 3 bases from V and 0 bases from J, with 16 bases in between. The CDR3 nucleotides are TGTGCCAGCAGTTTCCTCTATTGGAACAGTAGCACAGATACGCAGTATTTT. It encodes CASSFLYWNSSTDTQYF. The variable domain in full, completed from reference TRBV28 and TRBJ2-3, reads DVKVTQSSRYLVKRTGEKVFLECVQDMDHENMFWYRQDPGLGLRLIYFSYDVKMKEKGDIPEGYSVSREKKERFSLILESASTNQTSMYLCASSFLYWNSSTDTQYFGPGTRLTVL.

This sequence joins TRBV11-2 and TRBJ2-1, with 7 positions matching TRBD2. After removal of 0 bases from V and 12 bases from J, the junction contained 8 bases not matched to a gene. Germline assignment: CDR1 SGHAT and CDR2 FQNNGV. This CDR3 contains 14 residues. The DNA of the CDR3 is TGTGCCAGCAGCTTAGATAGGCTAGCGGACACGCAGTTCTTC. It yields the protein CASSLDRLADTQFF.

This clone has just a few counts. The rearrangement joins TRBV11-2 to TRBJ2-3; possibly TRBD2 for D (5 bases). V was pared by 3 bases and J by 1 base, with 8 bases between. This CDR3 has 14 amino acids. Germline-derived CDR1 and CDR2 are SGHAT and FQNNGV. The CDR3 DNA follows: TGTGCCAGCAGCTTCCGTAGCGGCACAGATACGCAGTATTTT. This codes for CASSFRSGTDTQYF.

The rearrangement uses TRBV29-1 and TRBJ2-3, with TRBD1 matching 10 bases. Per germline, CDR1 SQVTM and CDR2 ANQGSEA. The CDR3 is 13 residues long. The V and J ends lost 3 bases and 6 bases, in that order; junction bases with no gene match: 3. In DNA, the CDR3 is TGCAGCGTTGATGGACAGGGGGGGGATACGCAGTATTTT. It codes for CSVDGQGGDTQYF.

This clone was seen a few times. The chain combines TRBV20-1 with TRBJ1-1; D is ambiguous. Looked up from germline, CDR1 is DFQATT and CDR2 is SNEGSKA (reference sequence). The CDR3 is 11 amino acids. V was pared by 0 bases and J by 11 bases, with 10 bases between. CDR3 nucleotides: TGCAGTGCTAGAGACAGAGAGGTGGCTTTCTTT. Its protein product is CSARDREVAFF.

In its sample, this clone was seen once. The chain links TRBV9 to TRBJ1-3; D call uncertain. The germline V and J ends were trimmed by 4 bases and 3 bases, with 14 bases remaining between them. The CDR3 is 15 residues long. CDR1 is SGDLS, CDR2 YYNGEE, per germline. CDR3 sequence reads: CASSSDAGFGNTIYF. DNA for the CDR3: TGTGCCAGCAGCTCCGACGCAGGTTTTGGAAACACCATATATTTT.